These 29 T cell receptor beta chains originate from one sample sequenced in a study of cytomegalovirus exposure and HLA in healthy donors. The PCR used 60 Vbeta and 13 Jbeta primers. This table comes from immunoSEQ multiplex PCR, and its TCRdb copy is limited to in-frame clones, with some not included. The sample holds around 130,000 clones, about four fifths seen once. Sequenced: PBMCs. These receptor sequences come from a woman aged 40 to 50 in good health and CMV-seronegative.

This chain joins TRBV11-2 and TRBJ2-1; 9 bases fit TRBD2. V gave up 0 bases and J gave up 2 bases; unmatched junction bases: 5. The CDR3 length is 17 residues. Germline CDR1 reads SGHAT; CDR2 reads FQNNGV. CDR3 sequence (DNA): TGTGCCAGCAGCTTAGATAGGGCTAGCGGGGCCTACAATGAGCAGTTCTTC. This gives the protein CASSLDRASGAYNEQFF. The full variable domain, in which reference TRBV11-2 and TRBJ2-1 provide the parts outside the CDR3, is EAGVAQSPRYKIIEKRQSVAFWCNPISGHATLYWYQQILGQGPKLLIQFQNNGVVDDSQLPKDRFSAERLKGVDSTLKIQPAKLEDSAVYLCASSLDRASGAYNEQFFGPGTRLTVL.

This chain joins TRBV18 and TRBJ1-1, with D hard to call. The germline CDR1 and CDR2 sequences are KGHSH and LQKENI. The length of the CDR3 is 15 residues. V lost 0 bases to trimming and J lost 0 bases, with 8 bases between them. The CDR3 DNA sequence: TGTGCCAGCTCACCACCCAATGGAGTGAACACTGAAGCTTTCTTT. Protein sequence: CASSPPNGVNTEAFF.

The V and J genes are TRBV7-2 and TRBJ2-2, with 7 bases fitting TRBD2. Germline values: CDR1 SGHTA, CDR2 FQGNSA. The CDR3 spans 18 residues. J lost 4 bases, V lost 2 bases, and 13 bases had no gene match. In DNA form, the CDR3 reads TGTGCCAGCAGCTTATCGGGTGGCGGGAGTCTGGGCACCGGGGAGCTGTTTTTT. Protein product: CASSLSGGGSLGTGELFF.

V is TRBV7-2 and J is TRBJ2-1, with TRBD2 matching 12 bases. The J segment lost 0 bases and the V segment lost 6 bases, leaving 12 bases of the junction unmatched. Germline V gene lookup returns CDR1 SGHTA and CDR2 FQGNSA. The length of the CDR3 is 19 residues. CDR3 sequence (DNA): TGTGCCAGCAGTTTGAGAACTAGCGGGAGGATTAGCTCCTACAATGAGCAGTTCTTC. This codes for CASSLRTSGRISSYNEQFF. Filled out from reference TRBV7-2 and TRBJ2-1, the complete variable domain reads GAGVSQSPSNKVTEKGKDVELRCDPISGHTALYWYRQSLGQGLEFLIYFQGNSAPDKSGLPSDRFSAERTGGSVSTLTIQRTQQEDSAVYLCASSLRTSGRISSYNEQFFGPGTRLTVL.

The CDR3 region has the DNA TGTGCCAGCAGTTTTCGGCCGGGGAATTGGGAAGCTTTCTTT. It codes for CASSFRPGNWEAFF. This chain joins TRBV28 and TRBJ1-1; D remains unclear. The CDR3 has 14 amino acids. V was pared by 3 bases and J by 8 bases, with 16 bases between. Germline lookup yields CDR1 MDHEN and CDR2 SYDVKM. Full variable domain (missing parts from reference TRBV28 and TRBJ1-1): DVKVTQSSRYLVKRTGEKVFLECVQDMDHENMFWYRQDPGLGLRLIYFSYDVKMKEKGDIPEGYSVSREKKERFSLILESASTNQTSMYLCASSFRPGNWEAFFGQGTRLTVV.

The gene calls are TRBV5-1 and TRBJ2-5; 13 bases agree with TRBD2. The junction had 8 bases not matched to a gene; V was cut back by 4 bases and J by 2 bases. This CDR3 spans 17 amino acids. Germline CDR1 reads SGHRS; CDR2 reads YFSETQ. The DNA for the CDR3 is TGCGCCAGCAGCCCAGGGACTAGCGGGGTTTTTCAAGAGACCCAGTACTTC. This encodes CASSPGTSGVFQETQYF.

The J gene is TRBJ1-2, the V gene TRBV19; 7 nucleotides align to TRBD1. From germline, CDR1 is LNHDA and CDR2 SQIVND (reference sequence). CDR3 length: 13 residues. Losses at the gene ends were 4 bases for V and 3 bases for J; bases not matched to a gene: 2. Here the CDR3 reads CASSKDRDYGYTF. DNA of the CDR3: TGTGCCAGTAGTAAAGACAGGGACTATGGCTACACCTTC.

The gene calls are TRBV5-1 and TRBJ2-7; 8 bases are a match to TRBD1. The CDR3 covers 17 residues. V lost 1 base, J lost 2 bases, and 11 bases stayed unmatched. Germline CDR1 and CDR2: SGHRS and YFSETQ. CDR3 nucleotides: TGCGCCAGCAGCTTGTCTCGGACAGGGCATCGACCCTACGAGCAGTACTTC. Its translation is CASSLSRTGHRPYEQYF. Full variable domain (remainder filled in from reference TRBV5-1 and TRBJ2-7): KAGVTQTPRYLIKTRGQQVTLSCSPISGHRSVSWYQQTPGQGLQFLFEYFSETQRNKGNFPGRFSGRQFSNSRSEMNVSTLELGDSALYLCASSLSRTGHRPYEQYFGPGTRLTVT.

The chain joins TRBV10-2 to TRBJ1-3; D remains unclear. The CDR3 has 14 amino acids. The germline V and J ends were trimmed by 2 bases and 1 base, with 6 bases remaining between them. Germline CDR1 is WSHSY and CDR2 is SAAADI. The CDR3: CASSEGRSGNTIYF. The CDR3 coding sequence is TGCGCCAGCAGTGAGGGCAGATCTGGAAACACCATATATTTT.

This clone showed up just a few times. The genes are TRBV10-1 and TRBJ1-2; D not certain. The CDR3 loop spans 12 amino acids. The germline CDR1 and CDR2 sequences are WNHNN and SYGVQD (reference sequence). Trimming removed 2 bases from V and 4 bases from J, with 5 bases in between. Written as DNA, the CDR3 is TGCGCCAGCAGTGAGACGAGCTATGGCTACACCTTC. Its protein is CASSETSYGYTF.

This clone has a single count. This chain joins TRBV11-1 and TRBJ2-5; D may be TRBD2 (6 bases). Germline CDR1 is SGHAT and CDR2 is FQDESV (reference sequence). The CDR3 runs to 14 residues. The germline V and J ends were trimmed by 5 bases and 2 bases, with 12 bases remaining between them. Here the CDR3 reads CASSPPGGQETQYF. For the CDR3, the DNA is TGTGCCAGCAGCCCCCCTGGGGGGCAAGAGACCCAGTACTTC.

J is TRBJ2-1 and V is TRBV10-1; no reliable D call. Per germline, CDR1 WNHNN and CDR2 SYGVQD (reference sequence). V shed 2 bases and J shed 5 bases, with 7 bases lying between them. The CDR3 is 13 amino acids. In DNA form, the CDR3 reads TGCGCCAGCAGTGAGAGTCTAAACAATGAGCAGTTCTTC. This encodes CASSESLNNEQFF.

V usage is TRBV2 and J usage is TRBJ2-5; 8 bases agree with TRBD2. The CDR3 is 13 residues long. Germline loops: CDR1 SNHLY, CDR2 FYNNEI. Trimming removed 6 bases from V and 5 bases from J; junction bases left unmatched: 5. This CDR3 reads CASSPAGGETQYF. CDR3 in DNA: TGTGCCAGCAGCCCGGCGGGGGGTGAGACCCAGTACTTC. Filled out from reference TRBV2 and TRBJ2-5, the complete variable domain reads EPEVTQTPSHQVTQMGQEVILRCVPISNHLYFYWYRQILGQKVEFLVSFYNNEISEKSEIFDDQFSVERPDGSNFTLKIRSTKLEDSAMYFCASSPAGGETQYFGPGTRLLVL.

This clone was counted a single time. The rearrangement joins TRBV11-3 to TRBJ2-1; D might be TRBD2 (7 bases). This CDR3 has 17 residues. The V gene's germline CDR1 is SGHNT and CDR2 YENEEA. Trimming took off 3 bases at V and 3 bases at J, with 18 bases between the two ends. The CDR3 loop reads CASSFGFGGGHYNEQFF. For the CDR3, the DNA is TGTGCCAGCAGCTTCGGATTTGGCGGGGGCCACTACAATGAGCAGTTCTTC.

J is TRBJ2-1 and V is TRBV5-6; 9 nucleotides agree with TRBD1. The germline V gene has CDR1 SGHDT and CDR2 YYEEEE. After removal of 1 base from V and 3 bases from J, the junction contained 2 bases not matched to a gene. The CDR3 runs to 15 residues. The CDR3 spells CASSLWDRDYNEQFF. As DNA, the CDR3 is TGTGCCAGCAGCTTGTGGGACAGGGACTACAATGAGCAGTTCTTC.

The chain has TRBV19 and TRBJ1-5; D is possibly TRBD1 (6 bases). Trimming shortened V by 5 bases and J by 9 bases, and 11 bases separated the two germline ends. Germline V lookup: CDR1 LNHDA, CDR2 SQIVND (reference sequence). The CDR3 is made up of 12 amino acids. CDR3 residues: CASSSRGRPQHF. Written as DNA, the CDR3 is TGTGCCAGTAGTTCCAGGGGTCGGCCCCAGCATTTT.

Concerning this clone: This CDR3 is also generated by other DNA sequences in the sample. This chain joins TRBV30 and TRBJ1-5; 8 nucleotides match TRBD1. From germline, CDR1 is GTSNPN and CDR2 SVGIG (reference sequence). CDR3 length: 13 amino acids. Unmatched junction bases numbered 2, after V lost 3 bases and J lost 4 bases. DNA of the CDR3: TGTGCCTGGAGCAGGGGGCCAAATCAGCCCCAGCATTTT. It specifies CAWSRGPNQPQHF. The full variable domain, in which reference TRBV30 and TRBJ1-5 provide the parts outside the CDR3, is SQTIHQWPATLVQPVGSPLSLECTVEGTSNPNLYWYRQAAGRGLQLLFYSVGIGQISSEVPQNLSASRPQDRQFILSSKKLLLSDSGFYLCAWSRGPNQPQHFGDGTRLSIL.

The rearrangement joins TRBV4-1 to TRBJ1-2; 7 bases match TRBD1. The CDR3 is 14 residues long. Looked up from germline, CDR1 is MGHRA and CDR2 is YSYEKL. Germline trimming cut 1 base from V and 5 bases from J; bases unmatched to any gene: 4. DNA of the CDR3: TGCGCCAGCAGCCAAGCGGCAGGGGGATATGGCTACACCTTC. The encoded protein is CASSQAAGGYGYTF.

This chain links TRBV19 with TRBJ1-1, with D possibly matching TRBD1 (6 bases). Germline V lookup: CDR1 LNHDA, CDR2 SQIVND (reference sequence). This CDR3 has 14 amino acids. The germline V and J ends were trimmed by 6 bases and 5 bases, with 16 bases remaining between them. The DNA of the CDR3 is TGTGCCAGTAGGCGACAGGCCGAGGCGACTGAAGCTTTCTTT. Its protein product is CASRRQAEATEAFF.

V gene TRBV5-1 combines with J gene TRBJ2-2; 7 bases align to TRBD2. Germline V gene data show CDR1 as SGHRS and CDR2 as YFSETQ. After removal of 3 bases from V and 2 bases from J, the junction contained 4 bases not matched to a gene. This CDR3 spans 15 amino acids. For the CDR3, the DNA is TGCGCCAGCAGCTGGGGCGGGGGAAACACCGGGGAGCTGTTTTTT. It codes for CASSWGGGNTGELFF.

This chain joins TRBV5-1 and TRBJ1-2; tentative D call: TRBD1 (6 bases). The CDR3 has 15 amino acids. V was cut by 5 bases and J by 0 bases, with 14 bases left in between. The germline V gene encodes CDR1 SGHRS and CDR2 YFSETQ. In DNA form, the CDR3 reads TGCGCCAGCAGTCCCCGGACAGCTTCTAACTATGGCTACACCTTC. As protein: CASSPRTASNYGYTF.

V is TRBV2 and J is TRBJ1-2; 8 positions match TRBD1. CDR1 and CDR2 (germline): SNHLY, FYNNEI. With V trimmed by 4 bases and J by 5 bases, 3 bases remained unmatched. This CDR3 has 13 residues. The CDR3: CASSVRGLYGYTF. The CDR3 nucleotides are TGTGCCAGCAGTGTCAGGGGGCTGTATGGCTACACCTTC.

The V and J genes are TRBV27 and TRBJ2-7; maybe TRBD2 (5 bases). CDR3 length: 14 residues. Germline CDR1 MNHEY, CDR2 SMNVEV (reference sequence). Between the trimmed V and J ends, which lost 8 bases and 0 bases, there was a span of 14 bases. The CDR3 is CASGRAGVSYEQYF. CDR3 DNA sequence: TGTGCCAGCGGACGGGCCGGGGTCTCCTACGAGCAGTACTTC.

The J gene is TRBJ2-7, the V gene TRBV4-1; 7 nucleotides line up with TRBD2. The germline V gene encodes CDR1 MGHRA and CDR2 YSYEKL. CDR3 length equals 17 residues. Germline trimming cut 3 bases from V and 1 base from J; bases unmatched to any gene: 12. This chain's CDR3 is CASSHGGGRGSSYEQYF. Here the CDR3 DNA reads TGCGCCAGCAGCCACGGGGGAGGGCGGGGGTCATCCTACGAGCAGTACTTC.

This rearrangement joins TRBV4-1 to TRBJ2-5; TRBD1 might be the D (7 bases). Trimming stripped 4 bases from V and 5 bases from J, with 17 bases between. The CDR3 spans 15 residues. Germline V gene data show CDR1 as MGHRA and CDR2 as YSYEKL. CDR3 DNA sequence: TGCGCCAGCAGCCTTCAGGGGGTGGGGAGGGAGACCCAGTACTTC. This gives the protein CASSLQGVGRETQYF.

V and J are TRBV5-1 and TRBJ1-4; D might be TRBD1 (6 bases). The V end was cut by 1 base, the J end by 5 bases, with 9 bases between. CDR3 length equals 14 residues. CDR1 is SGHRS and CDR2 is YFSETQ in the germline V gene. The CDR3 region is CASSLTGWNEKLFF. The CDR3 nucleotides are TGCGCCAGCAGCTTGACAGGGTGGAATGAAAAACTGTTTTTT.

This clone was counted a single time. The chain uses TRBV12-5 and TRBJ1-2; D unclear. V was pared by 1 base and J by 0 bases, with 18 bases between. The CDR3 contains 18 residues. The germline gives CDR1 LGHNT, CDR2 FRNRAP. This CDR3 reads CASGLAGKGNGTNYGYTF. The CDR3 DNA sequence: TGTGCTAGTGGTTTGGCGGGGAAGGGTAACGGGACTAACTATGGCTACACCTTC.

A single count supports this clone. CDR3 in DNA: TGTGCCAGCAGCTCCTACTGGACTAGCGACTCCTACGAGCAGTACTTC. Its protein is CASSSYWTSDSYEQYF. The chain joins TRBV5-6 to TRBJ2-7; 9 nucleotides agree with TRBD2. The ends lost 3 bases at V and 0 bases at J; junction bases unmatched: 7. Germline CDR1 SGHDT, CDR2 YYEEEE. CDR3 length: 16 residues.

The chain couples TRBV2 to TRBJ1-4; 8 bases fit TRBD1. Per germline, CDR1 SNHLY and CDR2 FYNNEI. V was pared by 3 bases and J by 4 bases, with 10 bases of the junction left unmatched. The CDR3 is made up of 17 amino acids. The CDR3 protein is CASSEGIDRGFNEKLFF. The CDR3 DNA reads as TGTGCCAGCAGTGAGGGAATTGACAGGGGATTTAATGAAAAACTGTTTTTT.